The 3 T cell receptor beta chains presented below share a single source sample, sequenced in a study of blood T cell repertoires in COVID-19. Clones were read by immunoSEQ multiplex PCR, and TCRdb kept only the in-frame ones, dropping some. The data show roughly 62,000 clones, roughly 87% seen once. Source material: peripheral blood. The receptors stem from a human donor with acute or convalescent COVID-19. The donor label of this sample is uncertain.

This clone was found once. This chain links TRBV30 with TRBJ1-3; TRBD1 matches 7 bases. Germline values: CDR1 GTSNPN, CDR2 SVGIG (reference sequence). Trimming removed 5 bases from V and 0 bases from J; junction bases left unmatched: 4. The CDR3 loop spans 14 amino acids. In DNA form, the CDR3 reads TGTGCCTGGGGGGGACAGAGCTCTGGAAACACCATATATTTT. Translation gives CAWGGQSSGNTIYF.

The chain joins TRBV19 to TRBJ1-5, with D perhaps TRBD1 (5 bases). Trimming removed 5 bases at V and 3 bases at J, with 17 bases between. CDR3 length equals 16 residues. Germline V lookup: CDR1 LNHDA, CDR2 SQIVND (reference sequence). The CDR3 region is CASSSAGGANNQPQHF. As DNA, the CDR3 is TGTGCCAGTAGTTCCGCGGGGGGAGCCAACAATCAGCCCCAGCATTTT. The full variable domain, completed using reference TRBV19 and TRBJ1-5, is DGGITQSPKYLFRKEGQNVTLSCEQNLNHDAMYWYRQDPGQGLRLIYYSQIVNDFQKGDIAEGYSVSREKKESFPLTVTSAQKNPTAFYLCASSSAGGANNQPQHFGDGTRLSIL.

This rearrangement joins TRBV6-5 to TRBJ2-7; 12 nucleotides align to TRBD1. The CDR3 is 15 residues long. V shed 5 bases, J shed 5 bases, and the junction held 7 bases outside the gene matches. Per the germline V gene, CDR1 is MNHEY and CDR2 is SVGAGI. The CDR3 nucleotides read TGTGCCAGCAGTCCCGGGACAGGGGGCGCGGACGAGCAGTACTTC. It translates to CASSPGTGGADEQYF.